Listed here are 27 T cell receptor beta chains from one sample, sequenced in a study of T cells after yellow fever vaccination. A single record per CDR3 protein comes from TCRdb applying MiXCR to the 5' RACE reads. The table includes about 310,000 distinct CDR3 sequences, roughly 3.5% detected once. Sequencing used PBMCs, obtained on the day of the yellow fever booster vaccination. These receptors were taken from a man younger than 35 who received the YFV17D yellow fever vaccine.

This clonotype showed up many times. V gene TRBV7-9 combines with J gene TRBJ2-2; 8 positions match TRBD1. J lost 3 bases, V lost 8 bases, and 8 bases had no gene match. There are 15 residues in the CDR3. Germline CDR1 is SEHNR and CDR2 is FQNEAQ (reference sequence). The CDR3 DNA sequence: TGTGCCAGCCCCCGGACAGGGTTGGACACCGGGGAGCTGTTTTTT. Amino acid sequence: CASPRTGLDTGELFF.

This clonotype was counted many times. The chain employs TRBV5-4 and TRBJ2-1, with no clear D. The germline V gene encodes CDR1 SGHNT and CDR2 YYREEE (reference sequence). V lost 3 bases and J 0 bases, leaving 10 bases between the germline ends. There are 15 residues in the CDR3. In DNA, the CDR3 is TGTGCCAGCAGCTCGACCGCGAGCTCCTACAATGAGCAGTTCTTC. This sequence encodes CASSSTASSYNEQFF. Full variable domain (rest looked up from reference TRBV5-4 and TRBJ2-1): ETGVTQSPTHLIKTRGQQVTLRCSSQSGHNTVSWYQQALGQGPQFIFQYYREEENGRGNFPPRFSGLQFPNYSSELNVNALELDDSALYLCASSSTASSYNEQFFGPGTRLTVL.

In this sample, this clonotype turned up many times. The chain links TRBV28 to TRBJ2-1, with 10 bases aligning to TRBD2. The V gene end was trimmed by 4 bases and the J gene end by 9 bases; junction bases not matched to a gene: 9. The CDR3 loop spans 15 amino acids. Germline CDR1 is MDHEN and CDR2 is SYDVKM. The CDR3 loop is CASSSRAGGRSEQFF. The CDR3 DNA reads as TGTGCCAGCAGTTCCAGAGCGGGGGGGCGTAGTGAGCAGTTCTTC. Combining the CDR3 with reference TRBV28 and TRBJ2-1 gives the whole variable domain DVKVTQSSRYLVKRTGEKVFLECVQDMDHENMFWYRQDPGLGLRLIYFSYDVKMKEKGDIPEGYSVSREKKERFSLILESASTNQTSMYLCASSSRAGGRSEQFFGPGTRLTVL.

In this sample, this clonotype turned up many times. The gene calls are TRBV20-1 and TRBJ2-5; perhaps TRBD2 as D (5 bases). V shed 5 bases and J shed 0 bases, with 13 bases lying between them. Germline-derived CDR1 and CDR2 are DFQATT and SNEGSKA (reference sequence). The CDR3 covers 14 residues. The CDR3 nucleotides are TGCAGTGCTCGACGGGGAGCGTACCAAGAGACCCAGTACTTC. Translation gives CSARRGAYQETQYF.

This clonotype appeared a few times. The chain has TRBV29-1 and TRBJ2-3, with D maybe TRBD2 (5 bases). V lost 7 bases and J 0 bases, leaving 20 bases between the germline ends. Germline CDR1 SQVTM, CDR2 ANQGSEA. CDR3 length: 16 residues. The DNA for the CDR3 is TGCAGCGCCCCGATTGAGGGAGCGTCTAGCACAGATACGCAGTATTTT. It yields the protein CSAPIEGASSTDTQYF.

The gene calls are TRBV6-2 or TRBV6-3 and TRBJ2-7; 12 bases align to TRBD2. The CDR3 loop spans 15 amino acids. Trimming took 7 bases from V and 9 from J; bases not matched to a gene: 13. The germline V gene encodes CDR1 MNHEY and CDR2 SVGEGT. CDR3 loop: CASTNPGLAGSWQYV. DNA for the CDR3: TGTGCCAGCACCAACCCGGGACTAGCGGGCTCGTGGCAGTACGTC.

This clonotype was recorded a few times. The V and J genes are TRBV7-3 and TRBJ1-5; perhaps TRBD1 as D (5 bases). V lost 4 bases and J 1 base, leaving 14 bases between the germline ends. This CDR3 has 16 amino acids. Germline-derived CDR1 and CDR2 are SGHTA and FQGTGA. The CDR3 DNA is TGTGCCAGCAGCTCGTCGGGGGGGTTCAGCAATCAGCCCCAGCATTTT. Its translation: CASSSSGGFSNQPQHF.

V usage is TRBV6-2 or TRBV6-3 and J usage is TRBJ1-5, with TRBD1 matching 7 bases. The CDR3 consists of 17 residues. The germline V gene encodes CDR1 MNHEY and CDR2 SVGEGT. V shed 6 bases and J 6 bases; nucleotides not matched to a gene: 17. The CDR3 nucleotides read TGTGCCAGCAGCTGGCGGGAGGGGGCTAGAATCGGTCAGCCCCAGCATTTT. It codes for CASSWREGARIGQPQHF.

The sample holds many counts of this clonotype. The CDR3 nucleotides read TGCGCCAGCAGTCAAGGTAGCGGGGAGACAGATACGCAGTATTTT. As protein: CASSQGSGETDTQYF. The rearrangement links TRBV23-1 to TRBJ2-3; TRBD2 matches at 8 bases. TRBV23-1 is flagged as an ORF with uncertain function. The CDR3 totals 15 residues. Trimming removed 2 bases from V and 3 bases from J; junction bases left unmatched: 4.

This clonotype has a count of ten or more. This chain joins TRBV5-1 and TRBJ1-1; no clear D. CDR1 SGHRS and CDR2 YFSETQ come from the germline V gene. This CDR3 region has 13 residues. Trimming left V 5 bases short and J 3 bases short, with 11 bases between. The CDR3 here is CASRVAGDTEAFF. CDR3 sequence (DNA): TGCGCCAGCAGAGTTGCTGGGGACACTGAAGCTTTCTTT.

This clonotype came up many times. The chain joins TRBV6-5 to TRBJ1-2, with a tentative D call TRBD1 (6 bases). Trimming took off 0 bases at V and 8 bases at J, with 10 bases between the two ends. This CDR3 contains 13 residues. Germline V gene sequence: CDR1 MNHEY, CDR2 SVGAGI. CDR3 sequence reads: CASSYSTRGGYTF. The CDR3 DNA reads as TGTGCCAGCAGTTACTCGACCAGGGGAGGCTACACCTTC.

This clonotype came up many times. V gene TRBV7-2 combines with J gene TRBJ2-7; D might be TRBD1 (6 bases). The V end lost 5 bases, the J end lost 5 bases, and 13 bases lay between the germline ends. This CDR3 contains 13 residues. CDR1 SGHTA and CDR2 FQGNSA come from the germline V gene. The chain's CDR3 is CASSTQQGNEQYF. CDR3 bases: TGTGCCAGCAGCACGCAACAGGGAAACGAGCAGTACTTC.

This clonotype appeared many times. V gene TRBV7-6 combines with J gene TRBJ1-6; D remains ambiguous. V was cut by 1 base and J by 8 bases, with 9 bases left in between. This CDR3 has 14 amino acids. Germline CDR1 reads SGHVS; CDR2 reads FNYEAQ. CDR3 nucleotide sequence: TGTGCCAGCAGCTTAGATGTGGCTGATTCACCCCTCCACTTT. It yields the protein CASSLDVADSPLHF.

This clonotype appeared many times. V gene TRBV10-3 combines with J gene TRBJ1-2; no reliable D call. This CDR3 contains 13 residues. V lost 2 bases and J lost 0, with 4 bases in between. CDR1 is ENHRY and CDR2 is SYGVKD in the germline V gene. The DNA of the CDR3 is TGTGCCATCAGTGAGGGGGCTAACTATGGCTACACCTTC. Amino acids: CAISEGANYGYTF.

This clonotype has only a few counts. The CDR3 nucleotides are TGCGCCAGCAGCTTAGCTGGGACCGTCACTGAAGCTTTCTTT. As protein: CASSLAGTVTEAFF. The rearrangement joins TRBV5-1 to TRBJ1-1; D is perhaps TRBD1 (5 bases). Per germline, CDR1 SGHRS and CDR2 YFSETQ. The CDR3 totals 14 residues. The V end was cut by 2 bases, the J end by 4 bases, with 12 bases between.

This clonotype came up a few times. The chain has TRBV4-3 and TRBJ2-7; weak D call: TRBD1 (5 bases). The ends were cut back, 3 bases at V and 6 bases at J, with 18 bases in the middle. This CDR3 comprises 15 residues. The germline CDR1 and CDR2 sequences are LGHNA and YSLEER. The CDR3 loop is CASSQSGHDKGEQYF. Written as DNA, the CDR3 is TGCGCCAGCAGCCAGAGTGGACACGACAAAGGCGAGCAGTACTTC.

This clonotype was detected many times. This sequence joins TRBV20-1 and TRBJ2-5; D is possibly TRBD1 or TRBD2 (5 bases each). Germline assignment: CDR1 DFQATT and CDR2 SNEGSKA (reference sequence). The CDR3 length is 13 residues. The V end lost 6 bases, the J end lost 2 bases, and 13 bases lay between the germline ends. The CDR3 is CSARWGSQETQYF. Written as DNA, the CDR3 is TGCAGTGCCCGGTGGGGGAGTCAAGAGACCCAGTACTTC.

Many counts were recorded for this clonotype. The rearrangement links TRBV5-1 to TRBJ2-2, with D unclear. Deletions cut 0 bases from V and 7 bases from J, with 7 bases between. The CDR3 loop spans 13 amino acids. The germline gives CDR1 SGHRS, CDR2 YFSETQ. CDR3 nucleotides: TGCGCCAGCAGCTTGGACCAGCTCGGGGAGCTGTTTTTT. Encoded protein: CASSLDQLGELFF.

This clonotype was seen repeatedly, ten times or more. This sequence joins TRBV5-1 and TRBJ2-1; D might be TRBD2 (5 bases). CDR1 and CDR2 from the germline V gene are SGHRS and YFSETQ. CDR3 length: 15 amino acids. Trimming pared 0 bases from V and 3 bases from J, leaving 10 bases between. CDR3 in amino acids: CASSLGGSNYNEQFF. The CDR3 DNA reads TGCGCCAGCAGCTTGGGAGGGTCCAACTACAATGAGCAGTTCTTC. Using reference TRBV5-1 and TRBJ2-1 for the parts outside the CDR3, the full variable domain is KAGVTQTPRYLIKTRGQQVTLSCSPISGHRSVSWYQQTPGQGLQFLFEYFSETQRNKGNFPGRFSGRQFSNSRSEMNVSTLELGDSALYLCASSLGGSNYNEQFFGPGTRLTVL.

In its sample, this clonotype was seen a few times. V usage is TRBV6-1 and J usage is TRBJ2-1; the D is unclear. Trimming took off 6 bases at V and 6 bases at J, with 6 bases between the two ends. CDR1 and CDR2 from the germline V gene are MNHNS and SASEGT. The CDR3 is 11 amino acids. CDR3 DNA sequence: TGTGCCAGCAGCAAGGTCAATGAGCAGTTCTTC. Translated, it gives CASSKVNEQFF.

The chain has TRBV7-9 and TRBJ2-1, with 10 bases fitting TRBD2. The CDR3 contains 18 residues. The germline V gene encodes CDR1 SEHNR and CDR2 FQNEAQ (reference sequence). With V trimmed by 2 bases and J by 8 bases, 15 bases remained unmatched. Here the CDR3 reads CASSLPRGTSGERYEQFF. Written as DNA, the CDR3 is TGTGCCAGCAGCTTACCAAGGGGCACTAGCGGGGAGAGATATGAGCAGTTCTTC.

The table lists this clonotype with many counts. The V gene is TRBV5-5, the J gene TRBJ2-1; 9 nucleotides match TRBD2. The germline V gene has CDR1 SGHKS and CDR2 YYEKEE (reference sequence). V lost 2 bases and J lost 2; bases outside the gene matches: 5. This CDR3 has 16 residues. The CDR3: CASSFSGGGAYNEQFF. For the CDR3, the DNA is TGTGCCAGCAGCTTTTCCGGCGGGGGGGCCTACAATGAGCAGTTCTTC.

V gene TRBV6-5 combines with J gene TRBJ2-1; 8 positions agree with TRBD1. Germline CDR1 is MNHEY and CDR2 is SVGAGI. This CDR3 is built from 14 residues. The trim removed 5 bases at V and 9 bases at J, leaving 9 bases unmatched. CDR3 in amino acids: CASSPGQDLSEQFF. In DNA, the CDR3 is TGTGCCAGCAGTCCGGGACAGGACTTATCTGAGCAGTTCTTC.

This clonotype was observed a few times. CDR3 nucleotide sequence: TGTGCCAGCTCCCCAGCGAGGTGGCGCTACAATGAGCAGTTCTTC. Its protein is CASSPARWRYNEQFF. The chain uses TRBV7-2 and TRBJ2-1; D call uncertain. Germline V gene lookup returns CDR1 SGHTA and CDR2 FQGNSA. This CDR3 has 15 amino acids. Trimming shortened V by 8 bases and J by 3 bases, and 17 bases separated the two germline ends. The full variable domain, its missing parts supplied by reference TRBV7-2 and TRBJ2-1, is GAGVSQSPSNKVTEKGKDVELRCDPISGHTALYWYRQSLGQGLEFLIYFQGNSAPDKSGLPSDRFSAERTGGSVSTLTIQRTQQEDSAVYLCASSPARWRYNEQFFGPGTRLTVL.

This clonotype was picked up many times. The V gene is TRBV7-6, the J gene TRBJ2-3; perhaps D is TRBD1 or TRBD2 (7 bases each). Trimming cost V 5 bases and J 1 base, with 16 bases left between them. CDR1 is SGHVS, CDR2 FNYEAQ, per germline. CDR3 length: 16 residues. CDR3 in amino acids: CASSKGGGRGTDTQYF. The CDR3, as DNA: TGTGCCAGCAGCAAAGGGGGCGGGAGAGGCACAGATACGCAGTATTTT. Full variable domain (remainder filled in from reference TRBV7-6 and TRBJ2-3): GAGVSQSPRYKVTKRGQDVALRCDPISGHVSLYWYRQALGQGPEFLTYFNYEAQQDKSGLPNDRFSAERPEGSISTLTIQRTEQRDSAMYRCASSKGGGRGTDTQYFGPGTRLTVL.

This clonotype was seen ten or more times. The chain employs TRBV7-9 and TRBJ2-7; D is possibly TRBD2 (5 bases). Trimming cost V 4 bases and J 3 bases, with 13 bases left between them. Looked up from germline, CDR1 is SEHNR and CDR2 is FQNEAQ (reference sequence). There are 14 residues in the CDR3. CDR3 in amino acids: CASSSSLAVYEQYF. DNA of the CDR3: TGTGCCAGCAGCTCCTCCCTAGCAGTCTACGAGCAGTACTTC.

This clonotype was recorded many times. The chain carries TRBV29-1 and TRBJ1-1; D gene ambiguous. V dropped 4 bases and J dropped 4 bases, with 10 bases sitting between them. From germline, CDR1 is SQVTM and CDR2 ANQGSEA. CDR3 length: 12 amino acids. CDR3 coding DNA: TGCAGCGTTGTTGACGGGTCCACTGAAGCTTTCTTT. Protein sequence: CSVVDGSTEAFF.